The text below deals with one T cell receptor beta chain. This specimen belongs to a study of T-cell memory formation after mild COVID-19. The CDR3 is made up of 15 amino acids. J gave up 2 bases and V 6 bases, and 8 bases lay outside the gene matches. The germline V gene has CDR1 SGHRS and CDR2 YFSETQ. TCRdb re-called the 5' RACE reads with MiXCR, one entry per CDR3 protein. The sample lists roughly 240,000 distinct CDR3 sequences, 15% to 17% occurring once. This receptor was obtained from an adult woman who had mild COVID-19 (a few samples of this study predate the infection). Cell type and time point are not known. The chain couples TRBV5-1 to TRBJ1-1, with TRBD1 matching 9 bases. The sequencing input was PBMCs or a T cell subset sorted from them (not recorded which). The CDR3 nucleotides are TGCGCCAGCAAGGGACAGGGAGGCGGTAACACTGAAGCTTTCTTT. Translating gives CASKGQGGGNTEAFF. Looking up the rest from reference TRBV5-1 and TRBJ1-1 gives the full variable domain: KAGVTQTPRYLIKTRGQQVTLSCSPISGHRSVSWYQQTPGQGLQFLFEYFSETQRNKGNFPGRFSGRQFSNSRSEMNVSTLELGDSALYLCASKGQGGGNTEAFFGQGTRLTVV.